The 14 T cell receptor beta chains given below trace back to one sample, sequenced in a study of blood T cell repertoires in COVID-19. Sequencing used immunoSEQ multiplex PCR; TCRdb keeps in-frame clones, though not all of them. The table records about 190,000 clones, 88% of them present only once. Material for sequencing was peripheral blood. These receptor sequences come from a woman aged 25 to 45 with acute or convalescent COVID-19.

The chain uses TRBV14 and TRBJ2-1; 9 bases are a match to TRBD2. The V and J ends lost 4 bases and 6 bases, in that order; junction bases with no gene match: 13. The germline gives CDR1 SGHDN, CDR2 FVKESK. The CDR3 contains 17 residues. The DNA of the CDR3 is TGTGCCAGCAGCCTCAGACTGGGAGCGGGAGGCCCCAATGAGCAGTTCTTC. Translation: CASSLRLGAGGPNEQFF.

This chain links TRBV5-5 with TRBJ2-3; D gene uncertain. Germline CDR1 is SGHKS and CDR2 is YYEKEE (reference sequence). The CDR3 consists of 14 residues. V gave up 2 bases and J gave up 4 bases, with 11 bases separating them. CDR3 region: CASSFAAAADTQYF. CDR3 bases: TGTGCCAGCAGCTTTGCCGCGGCGGCAGATACGCAGTATTTT.

The gene calls are TRBV12-3 or TRBV12-4 and TRBJ1-1; 7 bases line up with TRBD1. The CDR3 has 13 residues. The junction had 4 bases not matched to a gene; V was cut back by 5 bases and J by 4 bases. In DNA form, the CDR3 reads TGTGCCAGCAGTATGGCAGGGGGCACTGAAGCTTTCTTT. Amino acid sequence: CASSMAGGTEAFF.

The chain is built from TRBV18 and TRBJ2-7; the match to TRBD1 covers 8 bases. The germline CDR1 and CDR2 sequences are KGHSH and LQKENI. The CDR3 runs to 15 residues. Trimming removed 2 bases from V and 5 bases from J; junction bases left unmatched: 8. The CDR3 protein is CASSPGTGGWNEQYF. DNA for the CDR3: TGTGCCAGCTCACCAGGAACAGGGGGATGGAACGAGCAGTACTTC.

This sequence joins TRBV29-1 and TRBJ2-1, with D possibly being TRBD1 (5 bases). The CDR3 consists of 12 residues. The ends were cut back, 7 bases at V and 5 bases at J, with 12 bases in the middle. Germline V CDR1 and CDR2: SQVTM, ANQGSEA. This CDR3 reads CSAYWGNNEQFF. The CDR3 DNA reads TGCAGCGCATACTGGGGCAACAATGAGCAGTTCTTC.

This rearrangement joins TRBV18 to TRBJ2-1; TRBD2 matches 9 bases. Looked up from germline, CDR1 is KGHSH and CDR2 is LQKENI. The CDR3 extends over 17 amino acids. The J segment lost 9 bases and the V segment lost 4 bases, leaving 16 bases of the junction unmatched. The CDR3 is CASSRGASGIFLGEQFF. CDR3 nucleotide sequence: TGTGCCAGCTCACGTGGGGCTAGCGGGATATTCCTTGGTGAGCAGTTCTTC.

V usage is TRBV5-8 and J usage is TRBJ1-2; D might be TRBD1 (6 bases). Germline-derived CDR1 and CDR2 are SGHTS and YDEGEE. The CDR3 is 10 residues long. V lost 4 bases, J lost 10 bases, and 8 bases lay in between. The CDR3 spells CASSGTPYTF. Written as DNA, the CDR3 is TGTGCCAGCAGCGGGACACCCTACACCTTC.

V usage is TRBV18 and J usage is TRBJ2-3, with D perhaps TRBD1 (5 bases). Trimming took off 2 bases at V and 10 bases at J, with 13 bases between the two ends. Germline CDR1 KGHSH, CDR2 LQKENI. The CDR3 consists of 13 residues. CDR3 residues: CASSPEFRDPQYF. DNA for the CDR3: TGTGCCAGCTCACCAGAGTTCAGGGATCCGCAGTATTTT.

The chain combines TRBV6-5 with TRBJ1-2; D call uncertain. The V end was cut by 0 bases, the J end by 0 bases, with 5 bases between. The CDR3 has 14 residues. Looked up from germline, CDR1 is MNHEY and CDR2 is SVGAGI. CDR3 loop: CASSYSPANYGYTF. The CDR3 region has the DNA TGTGCCAGCAGTTACTCTCCGGCTAACTATGGCTACACCTTC.

The rearrangement uses TRBV7-2 and TRBJ2-1, with 9 bases aligning to TRBD1. Germline CDR1 reads SGHTA; CDR2 reads FQGNSA. The CDR3 extends over 14 amino acids. With V trimmed by 2 bases and J by 7 bases, 3 bases remained unmatched. The CDR3 protein is CASSLIGTGNEQFF. CDR3 bases: TGTGCCAGCAGCTTAATCGGGACAGGGAATGAGCAGTTCTTC.

The V call is TRBV5-4, the J call TRBJ2-1, with D unresolved. From germline, CDR1 is SGHNT and CDR2 YYREEE (reference sequence). V was shortened by 2 bases and J by 7 bases, with 4 bases between the two germline ends. The CDR3 covers 11 residues. The DNA of the CDR3 is TGTGCCAGCAGCTTAACTAATGAGCAGTTCTTC. It encodes CASSLTNEQFF.

The rearrangement uses TRBV6-5 and TRBJ2-7; D is perhaps TRBD1 (6 bases). Germline-derived CDR1 and CDR2 are MNHEY and SVGAGI. The CDR3 runs 14 residues. V was trimmed by 6 bases and J by 7 bases, leaving 19 bases between them. The CDR3 DNA is TGTGCCAGCAGGAGACAGGCGGGCATGGAGGAGCAGTACTTC. Translating gives CASRRQAGMEEQYF.

The sample holds one count of this clone. The DNA for the CDR3 is TGTGCCAGCACCGCCGGGTCGTCGTCCCAGCATTTT. Residues: CASTAGSSSQHF. This rearrangement joins TRBV28 to TRBJ1-5; no clear D gene. In germline, CDR1 is MDHEN, CDR2 SYDVKM. V dropped 7 bases and J dropped 11 bases, with 15 bases sitting between them. The CDR3 has 12 amino acids.

The rearrangement links TRBV7-6 to TRBJ2-1, with D possibly matching TRBD1 (5 bases). CDR3 length equals 12 residues. V was shortened by 1 base and J by 12 bases, with 10 bases between the two germline ends. Looked up from germline, CDR1 is SGHVS and CDR2 is FNYEAQ. CDR3 DNA sequence: TGTGCCAGCAGCTTAGATCGCGACAGGCAGTTCTTC. Translated, it gives CASSLDRDRQFF.